The entry below gives a single T cell receptor (beta chain) sequence along with its context. The antigen is undetermined. This sample is part of a study of long-term antiretroviral therapy in people with HIV. Study results and limitations: Repertoires from HIV showed CDR3 length ranges narrower than those of controls.

The CDR3 covers 14 residues. Germline lookup yields CDR1 MNHNS and CDR2 SASEGT. The V and J ends lost 3 bases and 4 bases, in that order; junction bases with no gene match: 3. Assay version v3.0 of immunoSEQ was used, and it was run at survey level. The protocol was immunoSEQ multiplex PCR, while the TCRdb copy is restricted to in-frame clones and leaves out a portion. The table has tens of thousands of clones, 86% seen once. The material was unsorted PBMCs, obtained 0.1 years before starting antiretroviral therapy. The V call is TRBV6-1, the J call TRBJ2-1, with 7 bases aligning to TRBD1. This receptor was identified in a woman aged 50 to 60 with HIV. The chain's CDR3 is CASSDGRGYNEQFF. In DNA form, the CDR3 reads TGTGCCAGCAGTGACGGCAGGGGGTACAATGAGCAGTTCTTC.